Listed below are T cell receptor beta chains from one sample, sequenced in a study of T cell responses to AZD1222 COVID-19 vaccine. Some clones are missing from TCRdb's copy, which holds only in-frame ones; the method was immunoSEQ multiplex PCR. The data contain more than 75,000 clones, around four fifths of them singletons. Sequencing was performed on peripheral blood, taken 28 days after the second AZD1222 dose. All receptors derive from an adult who received the AZD1222 COVID-19 vaccine. The CDR3 runs from the conserved cysteine through the conserved F or W. The D gene is left open where the match is weak. Clone size is stated in some rows and not others, as once, few, many or a class when expanded.

V	D	J	size	CDR3	DNA
TRBV24-1	-	TRBJ2-7	-	CATSDPTSSEQYF	TGTGCCACCAGTGACCCGACTAGTTCCGAGCAGTACTTC
TRBV6-2/TRBV6-3	TRBD2	TRBJ2-5	-	CASSLLAGIPQETQYF	TGTGCCAGCAGCCTACTAGCGGGGATTCCCCAAGAGACCCAGTACTTC
TRBV28	-	TRBJ1-1	-	CASSSGQWMAFF	TGTGCCAGCAGTAGTGGGCAATGGATGGCTTTCTTT
TRBV30	TRBD1	TRBJ1-1	-	CAWSNTGGTEAFF	TGTGCCTGGAGTAATACAGGGGGGACTGAAGCTTTCTTT
TRBV6-2/TRBV6-3	TRBD1	TRBJ1-5	-	CASSYATGQGFQPQHF	TGTGCCAGCAGTTATGCCACGGGACAGGGGTTTCAGCCCCAGCATTTT
TRBV19	-	TRBJ1-6	-	CASSIGSSYNSPLHF	TGTGCCAGTAGTATCGGGAGCTCCTATAATTCACCCCTCCACTTT
TRBV4-3	TRBD1	TRBJ1-1	-	CASSRTRGGLRGTEAFF	TGCGCCAGCAGCCGGACGAGAGGGGGCCTCCGGGGTACTGAAGCTTTCTTT
TRBV7-3	-	TRBJ2-5	-	CASSLTATQETQYF	TGTGCCAGCAGCTTAACGGCCACACAAGAGACCCAGTACTTC
TRBV27	-	TRBJ1-2	-	CASSLRGVQTPSYGYTF	TGTGCCAGCAGTTTACGAGGTGTACAAACTCCCTCCTATGGCTACACCTTC
TRBV19	-	TRBJ2-1	-	CASSIGARISYNEQFF	TGTGCCAGTAGTATAGGGGCCAGGATCTCCTACAATGAGCAGTTCTTC
TRBV6-5	-	TRBJ1-2	few	CASREDGDNGYTF	TGTGCCAGCAGAGAGGACGGGGATAATGGCTACACCTTC
TRBV9	-	TRBJ2-3	-	CASSVGPDGADTQYF	TGTGCCAGCAGCGTAGGGCCCGACGGGGCAGATACGCAGTATTTT
TRBV6-5	TRBD1	TRBJ2-1	-	CASRTDRDRDNEQFF	TGTGCCAGCAGAACCGACCGGGACAGGGACAATGAGCAGTTCTTC
TRBV9	-	TRBJ2-1	-	CASTIADSYNEQFF	TGTGCCAGCACCATAGCGGACTCCTACAATGAGCAGTTCTTC
TRBV15	TRBD2	TRBJ2-7	-	CATSTNRDYTYEQYF	TGTGCCACCAGCACAAACCGGGACTACACCTACGAGCAGTACTTC
TRBV10-3	-	TRBJ1-5	-	CAISESSQTNQPQHF	TGTGCCATCAGTGAGTCCTCACAGACCAATCAGCCCCAGCATTTT
TRBV7-9	-	TRBJ2-1	-	CASSSSFDEQFF	TGTGCCAGCAGCTCAAGTTTCGATGAGCAGTTCTTC
TRBV4-1	-	TRBJ1-6	few	CASSQESGVDYNSPLHF	TGCGCCAGCAGCCAAGAATCGGGAGTCGACTATAATTCACCCCTCCACTTT
TRBV6-5	-	TRBJ2-5	once	CASSYSVLGTQYF	TGTGCCAGCAGTTACTCGGTTCTAGGGACCCAGTACTTC
TRBV5-1	-	TRBJ2-7	-	CASSLAFPVRIREQYF	TGCGCCAGCAGCTTGGCTTTTCCAGTCCGGATTCGCGAGCAGTACTTC
TRBV6-5	-	TRBJ1-2	-	CASSPGQYYGYTF	TGTGCCAGCAGTCCGGGACAATACTATGGCTACACCTTC
TRBV10-3	TRBD1	TRBJ2-7	-	CAISETGTGRFYYEQYF	TGTGCCATCAGTGAGACGGGGACAGGGCGGTTTTACTACGAGCAGTACTTC
TRBV28	TRBD2	TRBJ2-1	few	CATTGGSSYNEQFF	TGTGCCACCACGGGAGGGAGCTCCTACAATGAGCAGTTCTTC
TRBV5-4	TRBD1	TRBJ1-1	few	CASSSTGGPTFF	TGTGCCAGCAGCTCCACAGGGGGTCCCACCTTCTTT
TRBV6-5	-	TRBJ1-6	-	CASSTGQLTNSPLHF	TGTGCCAGCAGTACCGGACAGCTCACTAATTCACCCCTCCACTTT
TRBV5-1	TRBD1	TRBJ1-1	-	CASSLSRDSQKEAFF	TGCGCCAGCAGCTTATCCCGGGACAGCCAGAAAGAAGCTTTCTTT
TRBV28	TRBD2	TRBJ2-2	once	CASSLRTSGSGTGELFF	TGTGCCAGCAGTCTTAGGACTAGCGGGAGCGGGACCGGGGAGCTGTTTTTT
TRBV18	TRBD1	TRBJ1-2	-	CASSPGQGAYYGYTF	TGTGCCAGCTCACCAGGACAGGGGGCCTACTATGGCTACACCTTC
TRBV28	-	TRBJ1-4	-	CASSLWGTREETNEKLFF	TGTGCCAGCAGTTTATGGGGGACCAGGGAGGAAACTAATGAAAAACTGTTTTTT
TRBV3-1/TRBV3-2	-	TRBJ1-5	-	CASSQDLGQPQHF	TGTGCCAGCAGCCAAGATTTGGGTCAGCCCCAGCATTTT
TRBV7-3	TRBD2	TRBJ2-2	-	CASSSLIGLARNGTTNTGELFF	TGTGCCAGCAGCTCACTTATAGGACTAGCGCGGAACGGAACGACGAACACCGGGGAGCTGTTTTTT